This entry lists 24 T cell receptor beta chains sequenced from one sample in a study of CD8 T cells in ankylosing spondylitis. MiXCR, run by TCRdb on the 5' RACE reads, gives a single entry per CDR3 protein. The table lists roughly 69,000 distinct CDR3 sequences, approximately 5% of them singletons. Sequencing used blood, either unsorted or a sorted T cell fraction (not recorded which). These receptors came from a male donor with ankylosing spondylitis or in good health (not recorded which).

This clonotype was seen repeatedly, ten times or more. The V call is TRBV18, the J call TRBJ2-7; 9 positions match TRBD1. Looked up from germline, CDR1 is KGHSH and CDR2 is LQKENI. V shed 4 bases and J 3 bases; nucleotides not matched to a gene: 4. This CDR3 has 14 residues. The CDR3 DNA follows: TGTGCCAGCTCACAACCGGGACAGGGCTACGAGCAGTACTTC. Its protein is CASSQPGQGYEQYF.

This clonotype appeared many times. The rearrangement joins TRBV20-1 to TRBJ1-3, with D possibly matching TRBD1 (6 bases). The CDR3 is made up of 14 amino acids. V was pared by 1 base and J by 2 bases, with 9 bases between. Looked up from germline, CDR1 is DFQATT and CDR2 is SNEGSKA (reference sequence). The CDR3 DNA sequence: TGCAGTGCTAGAGGTCCAGGGGCTGGAAACACCATATATTTT. Translated, it gives CSARGPGAGNTIYF.

This clonotype was counted ten times or more. The rearrangement links TRBV12-3 or TRBV12-4 to TRBJ2-5, with 9 bases identical to TRBD2. This CDR3 contains 15 residues. With 9 bases clipped from V and 2 bases from J, the junction kept 10 bases outside the gene matches. CDR3: CARGGLAGSQETQYF. The CDR3 DNA follows: TGTGCCAGAGGAGGGCTAGCGGGGAGTCAAGAGACCCAGTACTTC.

This clonotype showed up many times. The rearrangement joins TRBV3-1 to TRBJ2-5, with TRBD2 as a possible D gene (5 bases). Germline assignment: CDR1 LGHDT and CDR2 YNNKEL (reference sequence). The CDR3 is 13 residues long. Trimming removed 3 bases at V and 4 bases at J, with 9 bases between. This CDR3 is CASSQSRGETQYF. The CDR3 DNA reads as TGTGCCAGCAGCCAGAGTCGGGGAGAGACCCAGTACTTC.

At least ten counts were recorded for this clonotype. The chain uses TRBV6-1 and TRBJ1-3; maybe TRBD1 (5 bases). CDR3 length: 15 amino acids. CDR1 is MNHNS, CDR2 SASEGT, per germline. V lost 10 bases and J 2 bases, leaving 18 bases between the germline ends. This chain's CDR3 is CAISEGPWTGNTIYF. The DNA of the CDR3 is TGTGCCATATCCGAGGGGCCTTGGACTGGAAACACCATATATTTT.

This clonotype appeared many times. The gene calls are TRBV28 and TRBJ2-3, with unresolved D. This CDR3 region has 13 residues. Per germline, CDR1 MDHEN and CDR2 SYDVKM. Trimming removed 5 bases at V and 4 bases at J, with 10 bases between. The CDR3 reads CASSPTLADTQYF. The CDR3, as DNA: TGTGCCAGCAGTCCTACGCTGGCAGATACGCAGTATTTT. Supplemented by reference TRBV28 and TRBJ2-3, the full variable domain reads DVKVTQSSRYLVKRTGEKVFLECVQDMDHENMFWYRQDPGLGLRLIYFSYDVKMKEKGDIPEGYSVSREKKERFSLILESASTNQTSMYLCASSPTLADTQYFGPGTRLTVL.

This clonotype was seen many times. This chain connects TRBV5-1 to TRBJ1-2; possible D gene TRBD1, 5 bases. This CDR3 is 19 amino acids long. Germline V gene sequence: CDR1 SGHRS, CDR2 YFSETQ. V was cut by 3 bases and J by 6 bases, with 30 bases left in between. CDR3 region: CASSSKSLGPSRAGHGYTF. The CDR3 DNA reads TGCGCCAGCAGCTCCAAATCCCTCGGACCGTCCAGGGCTGGGCATGGCTACACCTTC.

This clonotype was seen many times. This rearrangement joins TRBV12-3 or TRBV12-4 to TRBJ2-3; D is unresolved. The CDR3 is 13 amino acids. Trimming removed 6 bases from V and 4 bases from J, with 11 bases in between. The CDR3 loop is CASSLRQADTQYF. In DNA, the CDR3 is TGTGCCAGCAGCCTCCGCCAGGCAGATACGCAGTATTTT.

This clonotype was seen at least ten times. This chain links TRBV9 with TRBJ2-3; D gene unclear. This CDR3 has 13 amino acids. The germline CDR1 and CDR2 sequences are SGDLS and YYNGEE. Trimming left V 4 bases short and J 2 bases short, with 8 bases between. CDR3 sequence: CASSLLTTDTQYF. The DNA for the CDR3 is TGTGCCAGCAGCCTTTTAACCACAGATACGCAGTATTTT.

The rearrangement links TRBV7-2 to TRBJ1-1; 8 bases line up with TRBD1. J lost 5 bases, V lost 4 bases, and 6 bases had no gene match. Germline V gene lookup returns CDR1 SGHTA and CDR2 FQGNSA. This CDR3 is built from 14 residues. The DNA for the CDR3 is TGTGCCAGCAGCTCCCTTGGACAGGGAACTGAAGCTTTCTTT. This sequence encodes CASSSLGQGTEAFF.

This clonotype occurred many times. This sequence joins TRBV11-2 and TRBJ2-7; D remains ambiguous. The CDR3 loop spans 14 amino acids. V was trimmed by 0 bases and J by 0 bases, leaving 6 bases between them. Germline V gene sequence: CDR1 SGHAT, CDR2 FQNNGV. The CDR3 DNA sequence: TGTGCCAGCAGCTTAGATACCCACTCCTACGAGCAGTACTTC. Its protein product is CASSLDTHSYEQYF.

In this sample, this clonotype turned up many times. This chain connects TRBV2 to TRBJ2-3; D uncertain. Trimming stripped 8 bases from V and 6 bases from J, with 9 bases between. The CDR3 sequence is 11 residues long. Looked up from germline, CDR1 is SNHLY and CDR2 is FYNNEI. The CDR3 DNA sequence: TGTGCCAGCGCTGAGCAGGATACGCAGTATTTT. Translation gives CASAEQDTQYF.

This clonotype was counted at least ten times. The chain has TRBV12-3 or TRBV12-4 and TRBJ1-1, with D maybe TRBD1 (5 bases). Trimming removed 6 bases from V and 1 base from J, with 9 bases in between. The CDR3 covers 13 residues. The CDR3 spells CASRPQGNTEAFF. As DNA, the CDR3 is TGTGCCAGCAGGCCCCAGGGGAACACTGAAGCTTTCTTT.

The chain combines TRBV29-1 with TRBJ1-1, with 8 bases matching TRBD1. Germline assignment: CDR1 SQVTM and CDR2 ANQGSEA. The CDR3 consists of 13 residues. Trimming at V came to 1 base and at J to 10 bases, leaving 8 bases not matched to a gene. CDR3 bases: TGCAGCGTTGAAGGGACGACAGGGGACGGAGCTTTCTTT. This gives the protein CSVEGTTGDGAFF.

This clonotype was observed many times. V is TRBV5-6 and J is TRBJ1-4, with D uncertain. The CDR3 totals 15 residues. Germline V CDR1 and CDR2: SGHDT, YYEEEE. V lost 4 bases to trimming and J lost 0 bases, with 10 bases between them. This chain's CDR3 is CASSVRTATNEKLFF. CDR3 in DNA: TGTGCCAGCAGCGTACGGACGGCAACTAATGAAAAACTGTTTTTT.

This clonotype has at least ten counts. The rearrangement uses TRBV29-1 and TRBJ2-7; TRBD1 agrees at 9 bases. Germline CDR1 is SQVTM and CDR2 is ANQGSEA. There are 14 residues in the CDR3. The J segment lost 3 bases and the V segment lost 4 bases, leaving 7 bases of the junction unmatched. This chain's CDR3 is CSVGTGENRYEQYF. The CDR3 coding sequence is TGCAGCGTTGGGACAGGGGAGAACCGCTACGAGCAGTACTTC.

At least ten counts were recorded for this clonotype. The chain couples TRBV20-1 to TRBJ1-2; TRBD1 agrees at 11 bases. The CDR3 extends over 13 amino acids. V lost 6 bases and J lost 7; bases outside the gene matches: 7. The germline V gene has CDR1 DFQATT and CDR2 SNEGSKA (reference sequence). The CDR3 coding sequence is TGCAGTGCCGAGGACAGGGGGCCGAGTGGCTACACCTTC. It specifies CSAEDRGPSGYTF.

This clonotype appeared many times. This chain uses TRBV5-1 with TRBJ2-7; 8 bases line up with TRBD2. Per germline, CDR1 SGHRS and CDR2 YFSETQ. After removal of 0 bases from V and 5 bases from J, the junction contained 10 bases not matched to a gene. CDR3 size: 16 residues. CDR3 bases: TGCGCCAGCAGCTTGGGCCTCGGGGGGGCCCCTCACGAGCAGTACTTC. Translated, it gives CASSLGLGGAPHEQYF. The full variable domain, in which reference TRBV5-1 and TRBJ2-7 provide the parts outside the CDR3, is KAGVTQTPRYLIKTRGQQVTLSCSPISGHRSVSWYQQTPGQGLQFLFEYFSETQRNKGNFPGRFSGRQFSNSRSEMNVSTLELGDSALYLCASSLGLGGAPHEQYFGPGTRLTVT.

As regards this clonotype: This may be a read error: a much more frequent sequence differs by one nucleotide. The chain links TRBV18 to TRBJ1-1; D not resolved. CDR3 length: 12 amino acids. Germline loops: CDR1 KGHSH, CDR2 LQKENI. The CDR3 bases are TGTGCCAGCTCACCACTCACTACTGAAGCTATCTTT. Its protein product is CASSPLTTEAIF.

This clonotype was recorded many times. V usage is TRBV12-5 and J usage is TRBJ2-2; no clear D gene. V was shortened by 6 bases and J by 1 base, with 6 bases between the two germline ends. The CDR3 extends over 13 amino acids. Germline-derived CDR1 and CDR2 are LGHNT and FRNRAP. The CDR3: CASGSQNTGELFF. DNA of the CDR3: TGTGCTAGTGGCAGTCAGAACACCGGGGAGCTGTTTTTT.

This clonotype appeared many times. This chain joins TRBV12-3 or TRBV12-4 and TRBJ2-5; 10 nucleotides line up with TRBD1. The CDR3 is made up of 15 amino acids. The ends lost 1 base at V and 4 bases at J; junction bases unmatched: 3. The CDR3 bases are TGTGCCAGCAGTTTAGTGACAGGGGGCCGAGAGACCCAGTACTTC. Translation: CASSLVTGGRETQYF.

Many counts were recorded for this clonotype. This sequence joins TRBV5-6 and TRBJ2-5, with D tentatively TRBD1 (6 bases). Looked up from germline, CDR1 is SGHDT and CDR2 is YYEEEE. Trimming left V 4 bases short and J 0 bases short, with 19 bases between. This CDR3 contains 17 residues. This chain's CDR3 is CASSPLGRTGYQETQYF. CDR3 in DNA: TGTGCCAGCAGCCCCTTAGGGCGAACAGGGTACCAAGAGACCCAGTACTTC.

This clonotype showed up many times. The chain joins TRBV11-2 to TRBJ1-3, with D unclear. Germline CDR1 SGHAT, CDR2 FQNNGV. There are 16 residues in the CDR3. Trimming pared 0 bases from V and 0 bases from J, leaving 9 bases between. The CDR3 sequence: CASSLDTGHSGNTIYF. The CDR3 bases are TGTGCCAGCAGCTTAGACACGGGCCACTCTGGAAACACCATATATTTT.

In its sample, this clonotype was seen many times. V is TRBV6-6 and J is TRBJ1-3; D is perhaps TRBD1 (6 bases). CDR1 is MNHNY and CDR2 is SVGAGI in the germline V gene (reference sequence). With 8 bases removed from V and 1 base from J, the gap between germline ends came to 18 bases. The CDR3 spans 16 residues. CDR3 sequence reads: CASGLTGSASGNTIYF. CDR3 bases: TGTGCCAGCGGATTGACAGGCTCCGCATCTGGAAACACCATATATTTT.